Below are 5 T cell receptor beta chains sequenced from a single sample in a study of CD8+ T cells in alopecia areata. Extracted RNA was reverse transcribed, and the resulting cDNA served as sequencing template. The data were produced by immunoSEQ multiplex PCR, yet TCRdb's version contains in-frame clones alone and is incomplete. This sample has about 130,000 clones, with 58% found just once. Here the sequenced sample was CD4+ T cells sorted from blood, taken at week 0. Source of these receptors: a human donor with alopecia areata.

The chain employs TRBV4-1 and TRBJ2-2; TRBD2 matches at 7 bases. CDR3 length: 16 amino acids. Trimming removed 4 bases from V and 6 bases from J; junction bases left unmatched: 11. The germline V gene has CDR1 MGHRA and CDR2 YSYEKL. CDR3 sequence reads: CASSPSSDAGAGELFF. The CDR3 DNA follows: TGCGCCAGCAGCCCCTCGTCCGACGCGGGAGCCGGGGAGCTGTTTTTT.

This clone was picked up a small number of times. V is TRBV7-2 and J is TRBJ2-5; unclear D gene. The CDR3 is 12 residues long. Germline CDR1 reads SGHTA; CDR2 reads FQGNSA. Trimming cost V 5 bases and J 5 bases, with 9 bases left between them. For the CDR3, the DNA is TGTGCCAGCAGCCACCCCCGGGAGACCCAGTACTTC. It specifies CASSHPRETQYF.

The J gene is TRBJ2-7, the V gene TRBV5-1; 13 bases line up with TRBD2. Trimming cost V 3 bases and J 5 bases; bases outside gene matches: 2. The germline V gene encodes CDR1 SGHRS and CDR2 YFSETQ. This CDR3 is built from 14 residues. CDR3 sequence (DNA): TGCGCCAGCAGCTATGGACTAGCGGGAGACGAGCAGTACTTC. It is translated as CASSYGLAGDEQYF.

V and J are TRBV2 and TRBJ2-2; a possible D gene is TRBD2 (6 bases). The V end lost 5 bases, the J end lost 5 bases, and 9 bases lay between the germline ends. CDR3 size: 13 residues. Germline-derived CDR1 and CDR2 are SNHLY and FYNNEI. Here the CDR3 DNA reads TGTGCCAGCAGTTTTGCGGGGACCGGGGAGCTGTTTTTT. The encoded protein is CASSFAGTGELFF.

A word on this clone: The sample holds other DNA sequences that translate to the same CDR3. This sequence joins TRBV7-2 and TRBJ2-7; no firm D call. The length of the CDR3 is 11 residues. CDR1 and CDR2 (germline): SGHTA, FQGNSA. Deletions cut 5 bases from V and 0 bases from J, with 2 bases between. The CDR3 protein is CASSGSYEQYF. The CDR3 nucleotides are TGTGCCAGCAGCGGCTCCTACGAGCAGTACTTC.